At least ten counts were recorded for the clone carrying this T cell receptor (beta chain). Its target is not known. This entry comes from a study of neurological immune-mediated disorders. Study findings and constraints: HTLV-1-associated myelopathy displayed the greatest TCR clonal expansion, and multiple sclerosis exhibited the smallest, lower than that of healthy controls. Sharing of CDR3 amino acid sequences among expanded clones across subjects was absent, suggesting private repertoires in all groups.

It was by 5'RACE with 10-nucleotide random UMIs that the cDNA was made. The output of every sequencing run, over 170 million TCR-beta sequences, came from 15-18 subjects. MiXCR was run by TCRdb on the 5' RACE reads, yielding one entry per CDR3 protein. The repertoire has around 16,000 distinct CDR3 sequences, approximately 14% of them found once; the top ten carry around 15%. The specimen sequenced was PBMCs. The TCR originated in a man between 60 and 75 years old with HTLV-1-associated myelopathy (HAM/TSP).

CDR3 amino acids: CASSLDRGVDVQPQHF. CDR3 coding DNA: TGTGCCAGCAGCTTGGACAGGGGAGTAGATGTTCAGCCCCAGCATTTT. The chain carries TRBV5-6 and TRBJ1-5; 7 nucleotides match TRBD1. Germline V gene lookup returns CDR1 SGHDT and CDR2 YYEEEE. J lost 6 bases, V lost 0 bases, and 9 bases had no gene match. This CDR3 region has 16 residues. The full variable domain, completed using reference TRBV5-6 and TRBJ1-5, is DAGVTQSPTHLIKTRGQQVTLRCSPKSGHDTVSWYQQALGQGPQFIFQYYEEEERQRGNFPDRFSGHQFPNYSSELNVNALLLGDSALYLCASSLDRGVDVQPQHFGDGTRLSIL.